What follows are 18 T cell receptor beta chains derived from one specimen sequenced in a study of CD8 T cells in Susac syndrome. Random hexamers were used to reverse transcribe the RNA input (about 0.5 to 1 ug). TCRdb fed the immunoSEQ multiplex PCR reads into MiXCR, producing one record per CDR3 protein. In the table there are approximately 190,000 distinct CDR3 sequences, approximately 93% of which are singletons. The sequenced sample was CD4+ T cells from PBMCs. The receptors were sampled from a human donor in good health.

CDR3 DNA sequence: TGTGCCAGTCCCGGGACAGGGTACGGAAACACCATATATTTT. Its translation: CASPGTGYGNTIYF. The chain carries TRBV19 and TRBJ1-3, with 9 bases matching TRBD1. The junction had 6 bases not matched to a gene; V was cut back by 8 bases and J by 4 bases. CDR3 length equals 14 residues. CDR1 LNHDA and CDR2 SQIVND come from the germline V gene (reference sequence).

This chain uses TRBV6-2 or TRBV6-3 with TRBJ2-2; 7 nucleotides agree with TRBD1. J was trimmed by 4 bases and V by 7 bases; bases with no gene match: 6. The germline CDR1 and CDR2 sequences are MNHEY and SVGEGT. This CDR3 is built from 14 residues. For the CDR3, the DNA is TGTGCCAGCAAAGAAGGGGGCCTCACCGGGGAGCTGTTTTTT. Its protein product is CASKEGGLTGELFF.

The chain links TRBV7-2 to TRBJ2-1; D gene ambiguous. CDR3 size: 13 residues. Germline CDR1 and CDR2: SGHTA and FQGNSA. V was trimmed by 4 bases and J by 4 bases, leaving 8 bases between them. CDR3 loop: CASSWKGYNEQFF. The CDR3 DNA reads TGTGCCAGCAGCTGGAAAGGTTACAATGAGCAGTTCTTC.

This clonotype was detected only once. The chain couples TRBV20-1 to TRBJ1-5; D is undetermined. This CDR3 contains 14 residues. Germline V gene lookup returns CDR1 DFQATT and CDR2 SNEGSKA (reference sequence). V was pared by 4 bases and J by 3 bases, with 13 bases between. The CDR3 spells CSATTGSYNQPQHF. The CDR3 nucleotides read TGCAGTGCTACTACCGGGTCCTACAATCAGCCCCAGCATTTT.

The V gene is TRBV6-5, the J gene TRBJ1-6; D possibly corresponds to TRBD1 (5 bases). The CDR3 runs to 13 residues. Germline CDR1 and CDR2: MNHEY and SVGAGI. The germline V and J ends were trimmed by 5 bases and 10 bases, with 12 bases remaining between them. The CDR3 loop reads CASSPREGSPLHF. The CDR3, as DNA: TGTGCCAGCAGTCCCAGGGAGGGCTCACCCCTCCACTTT.

The gene calls are TRBV12-3 or TRBV12-4 and TRBJ1-1; D not resolved. The CDR3 is 15 amino acids. The V end lost 5 bases, the J end lost 0 bases, and 13 bases lay between the germline ends. The CDR3 reads CASSRGETVNTEAFF. The CDR3 DNA follows: TGTGCCAGCAGTCGCGGCGAAACAGTGAACACTGAAGCTTTCTTT.

The chain joins TRBV5-4 to TRBJ2-5; D remains unclear. Germline CDR1 is SGHNT and CDR2 is YYREEE (reference sequence). This CDR3 comprises 14 residues. The V gene lost 4 bases and the J gene lost 1 base, with 11 bases spanning the gap. CDR3 DNA: TGTGCCAGCAGCCTCCCGAGGATCCAAGAGACCCAGTACTTC. Its translation: CASSLPRIQETQYF.

The V call is TRBV2, the J call TRBJ1-2, with TRBD1 identical over 9 bases. The CDR3 runs 12 residues. Looked up from germline, CDR1 is SNHLY and CDR2 is FYNNEI. Trimming at V came to 6 bases and at J to 4 bases, leaving 0 bases not matched to a gene. CDR3 coding DNA: TGTGCCAGCAGGGGACAGGGCTATGGCTACACCTTC. Its translation: CASRGQGYGYTF.

The rearrangement uses TRBV5-1 and TRBJ1-1; the D is unclear. V was clipped by 1 base and J by 3 bases, with 13 bases between them. The CDR3 loop spans 15 amino acids. The V gene's germline CDR1 is SGHRS and CDR2 YFSETQ. The CDR3 here is CASSLYSVSDTEAFF. CDR3 nucleotides: TGCGCCAGCAGCTTGTATTCGGTGAGCGACACTGAAGCTTTCTTT.

CDR3 in DNA: TGCGCCAGCACGCCGGGACAGGTCCCCGAAAAACTGTTTTTT. It translates to CASTPGQVPEKLFF. This chain joins TRBV5-1 and TRBJ1-4, with 8 bases fitting TRBD1. The germline V gene encodes CDR1 SGHRS and CDR2 YFSETQ. The CDR3 totals 14 residues. The junction had 9 bases not matched to a gene; V was cut back by 6 bases and J by 8 bases.

The chain couples TRBV6-2 or TRBV6-3 to TRBJ2-5; 9 nucleotides match TRBD1. Germline CDR1 is MNHEY and CDR2 is SVGEGT. The CDR3 spans 14 residues. The junction had 5 bases not matched to a gene; V was cut back by 7 bases and J by 2 bases. The CDR3 spells CASIPGTGQETQYF. The DNA for the CDR3 is TGTGCCAGCATCCCGGGGACAGGGCAAGAGACCCAGTACTTC.

The chain is built from TRBV20-1 and TRBJ2-3; 10 bases match TRBD2. Germline V gene data show CDR1 as DFQATT and CDR2 as SNEGSKA (reference sequence). This CDR3 has 19 amino acids. With 4 bases clipped from V and 2 bases from J, the junction kept 18 bases outside the gene matches. The CDR3 DNA reads TGCAGTGCTATGCACCCCCCTAGCGGGGGCCCGGACAACACAGATACGCAGTATTTT. It translates to CSAMHPPSGGPDNTDTQYF.

V and J are TRBV6-2 or TRBV6-3 and TRBJ1-5; unclear D gene. V was cut by 8 bases and J by 0 bases, with 14 bases left in between. This CDR3 region has 15 residues. From germline, CDR1 is MNHEY and CDR2 SVGEGT. CDR3 in amino acids: CASRVGYYSNQPQHF. The CDR3, as DNA: TGTGCCAGCCGTGTGGGCTATTATAGCAATCAGCCCCAGCATTTT.

The chain is built from TRBV19 and TRBJ1-2, with TRBD1 matching 9 bases. This CDR3 has 14 amino acids. The J segment lost 5 bases and the V segment lost 4 bases, leaving 5 bases of the junction unmatched. Germline V gene sequence: CDR1 LNHDA, CDR2 SQIVND (reference sequence). The CDR3 sequence: CASSKVGTGYGYTF. In nucleotides, the CDR3 is TGTGCCAGTAGTAAAGTCGGGACAGGGTATGGCTACACCTTC.

This chain joins TRBV11-2 and TRBJ1-2; unclear D gene. This CDR3 is 14 amino acids long. V was shortened by 7 bases and J by 0 bases, with 12 bases between the two germline ends. CDR1 and CDR2 from the germline V gene are SGHAT and FQNNGV. The CDR3 loop reads CASTMNIANYGYTF. DNA of the CDR3: TGTGCCAGCACCATGAACATAGCTAACTATGGCTACACCTTC.

The V call is TRBV18, the J call TRBJ2-7; 7 nucleotides agree with TRBD1. Germline loops: CDR1 KGHSH, CDR2 LQKENI. V gave up 1 base and J gave up 9 bases; unmatched junction bases: 6. The CDR3 consists of 13 residues. CDR3 bases: TGTGCCAGCTCACCACGGGACAGATCTCGGCAGTACTTC. Translating gives CASSPRDRSRQYF.

In DNA form, the CDR3 reads TGTGCCAGCGCCGGGGCTCGAGGGGATGAGCAGTTCTTC. It yields the protein CASAGARGDEQFF. The rearrangement links TRBV7-2 to TRBJ2-1, with D possibly called TRBD1 or TRBD2 (5 bases each). V shed 8 bases and J shed 8 bases, with 16 bases lying between them. This CDR3 has 13 residues. The germline V gene has CDR1 SGHTA and CDR2 FQGNSA. The variable domain in full, with the rest retrieved from reference TRBV7-2 and TRBJ2-1, is GAGVSQSPSNKVTEKGKDVELRCDPISGHTALYWYRQSLGQGLEFLIYFQGNSAPDKSGLPSDRFSAERTGGSVSTLTIQRTQQEDSAVYLCASAGARGDEQFFGPGTRLTVL.

This sequence joins TRBV7-9 and TRBJ1-6; D is possibly TRBD1 (6 bases). Deletions cut 3 bases from V and 9 bases from J, with 18 bases between. The V gene's germline CDR1 is SEHNR and CDR2 FQNEAQ (reference sequence). This CDR3 spans 16 amino acids. The CDR3 DNA reads as TGTGCCAGCAGCTTGGGTCGGGACATATATCTTTCACCCCTCCACTTT. Amino acid sequence: CASSLGRDIYLSPLHF.